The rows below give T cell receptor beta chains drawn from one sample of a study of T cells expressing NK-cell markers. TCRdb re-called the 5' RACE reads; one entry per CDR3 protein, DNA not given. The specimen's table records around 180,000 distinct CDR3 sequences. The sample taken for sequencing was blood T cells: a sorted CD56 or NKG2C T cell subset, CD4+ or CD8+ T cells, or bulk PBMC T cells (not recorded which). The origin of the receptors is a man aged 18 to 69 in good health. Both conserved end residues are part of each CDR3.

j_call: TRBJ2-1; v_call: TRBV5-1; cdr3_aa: CASSLSAPRGLYNEQFF
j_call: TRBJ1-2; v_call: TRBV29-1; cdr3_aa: CSVKVLGSYGYTF
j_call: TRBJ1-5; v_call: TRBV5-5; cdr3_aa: CASSLYSGLGQPQHF
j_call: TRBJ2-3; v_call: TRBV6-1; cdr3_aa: CASSGKQGAGSDTQYF
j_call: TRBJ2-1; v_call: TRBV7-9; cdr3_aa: CASSLKSGLTYNEQFF
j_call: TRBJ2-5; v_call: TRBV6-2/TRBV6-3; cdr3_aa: CASTYGAGTQYF
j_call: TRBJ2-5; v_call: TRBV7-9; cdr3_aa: CASSTTGGNSRETQYF
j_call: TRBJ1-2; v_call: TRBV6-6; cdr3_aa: CASHVRGFYGYTF
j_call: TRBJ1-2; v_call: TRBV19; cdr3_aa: CASSMNRGLYNYGYTF
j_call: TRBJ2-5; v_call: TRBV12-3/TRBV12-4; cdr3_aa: CASNSGLAGRETQYF